The next 5 T cell receptor beta chains were all read from a single sample in a study of blood T cell repertoires in COVID-19. Some clones are missing from TCRdb's copy, which holds only in-frame ones; the method was immunoSEQ multiplex PCR. The sample lists under 500,000 clones, around 87% occurring once. Sequencing input: PBMCs or T cells enriched from blood (not recorded which). The origin of the receptors is a man in his thirties or forties who had recovered from COVID-19.

The chain is built from TRBV27 and TRBJ1-1, with TRBD1 matching 7 bases. The CDR3 extends over 14 amino acids. In germline, CDR1 is MNHEY, CDR2 SMNVEV (reference sequence). With V trimmed by 4 bases and J by 1 base, 3 bases remained unmatched. CDR3 region: CASSYRGSNTEAFF. Here the CDR3 DNA reads TGTGCCAGCAGTTACAGGGGATCGAACACTGAAGCTTTCTTT.

CDR3 DNA: TGTGCCAGCAGTGAAGTCCCGGGACAGCCTTACAATGAGCAGTTCTTC. Amino acid sequence: CASSEVPGQPYNEQFF. The chain links TRBV6-1 to TRBJ2-1, with 7 bases identical to TRBD1. J was trimmed by 4 bases and V by 1 base; bases with no gene match: 7. The CDR3 is 16 residues long. Germline V gives CDR1 MNHNS, CDR2 SASEGT.

The rearrangement uses TRBV7-3 and TRBJ2-3, with a possible D match to TRBD2 (5 bases). CDR1 is SGHTA and CDR2 is FQGTGA in the germline V gene. The CDR3 sequence is 13 residues long. V was pared by 6 bases and J by 1 base, with 8 bases between. The CDR3 loop is CASSPGGTDTQYF. CDR3 bases: TGTGCCAGCAGTCCCGGGGGCACAGATACGCAGTATTTT.

The gene calls are TRBV10-2 and TRBJ2-1; 9 bases are a match to TRBD2. The CDR3 covers 13 residues. V dropped 6 bases and J dropped 5; count of bases not matched to a gene: 2. Per the germline V gene, CDR1 is WSHSY and CDR2 is SAAADI. The CDR3 reads CASRTSGDNEQFF. CDR3 in DNA: TGCGCCAGCAGGACTAGCGGAGACAATGAGCAGTTCTTC.

The chain uses TRBV9 and TRBJ1-3; unclear D gene. V was clipped by 0 bases and J by 4 bases, with 8 bases between them. CDR1 SGDLS and CDR2 YYNGEE come from the germline V gene. The CDR3 is made up of 14 amino acids. CDR3 in amino acids: CASSVAYGGNTIYF. The DNA of the CDR3 is TGTGCCAGCAGCGTAGCTTACGGGGGAAACACCATATATTTT. Complete variable domain (other parts from reference TRBV9 and TRBJ1-3): DSGVTQTPKHLITATGQRVTLRCSPRSGDLSVYWYQQSLDQGLQFLIQYYNGEERAKGNILERFSAQQFPDLHSELNLSSLELGDSALYFCASSVAYGGNTIYFGEGSWLTVV.